This TCR beta chain was recovered during a study of CD8 T cell repertoires and HIV-1 epitope variants. Study at large: Equal numbers of autologous T cell-negative cells presented antigen to enriched T cells.

As to this clone: Its cognate antigen is unknown.

Germline CDR1 is MDHEN and CDR2 is SYDVKM. Trimming left V 3 bases short and J 9 bases short, with 12 bases between. This CDR3 has 14 amino acids. Using immunoSEQ multiplex PCR, the repertoire was profiled, and TCRdb retains in-frame clones only, with some absent. The top ten clones hold roughly 40% of a sample with fewer than 6,500 clones, roughly 60% of them seen once. The chain employs TRBV28 and TRBJ2-6, with D possibly TRBD2 on 5 matching bases. This TCR came from a male donor with HIV. The specimen sequenced was cultured CD8+ T cells derived from PBMCs. CDR3 in amino acids: CASSFPGVDNVLTF. DNA of the CDR3: TGTGCCAGCAGTTTTCCCGGGGTGGACAACGTCCTGACTTTC.